The source of this TCR beta chain is a study of T-cell memory formation after mild COVID-19. Study at large: TCR clustering was largely donor specific. Study-wide findings and caveats: Prior to infection, memory already included some responding clones, suggesting cross-reactive memory joined. Contracting CD4+ clones were located mainly in CM and EM, and CD8+ clones in EMRA.

As regards this clonotype: Its antigen is not identified.

Constant-segment primers served in 5'RACE that generated TCR alpha and TCR beta cDNA libraries bearing sample barcodes and UMIs. TCRdb ran MiXCR on the 5' RACE reads and lists one entry per CDR3 protein. This sample has 200,000 or so distinct CDR3 sequences; about 16% occur once, and the top ten carry around 2.4%. CDR1 is KGHSH, CDR2 LQKENI, per germline. CDR3 length: 13 amino acids. Trimming removed 5 bases at V and 8 bases at J, with 15 bases between. The rearrangement joins TRBV18 to TRBJ1-2; weak D call: TRBD1 (6 bases). Sequenced input: PBMCs or a T cell subset sorted from them (not recorded which). The receptor was isolated from an adult woman who had mild COVID-19 (a few samples of this study predate the infection). Cell type and time point are not known. CDR3 DNA: TGTGCCAGCTCAGAACAGGGCCCGGTGGGCTACACCTTC. This codes for CASSEQGPVGYTF.